These 28 T cell receptor beta chains were all obtained from the same sample, sequenced in a study of blood T cells in healthy people across ages. Next came a second PCR, run for about 7 to 12 cycles, which used a sample-barcoded 5' primer along with a J-beta primer mix. TCRdb fed the 5' RACE reads into MiXCR, producing one record per CDR3 protein. In the table there are roughly 1.4 million distinct CDR3 sequences, 45% to 70% of which are singletons. Sequencing was done on a sample of blood. The origin of the receptors is a man aged 18-30 years in good health.

This clonotype has more than one count but fewer than ten. This chain uses TRBV2 with TRBJ2-1; D may be TRBD2 (6 bases). V lost 9 bases, J lost 0 bases, and 18 bases lay in between. Germline CDR1 SNHLY, CDR2 FYNNEI. The CDR3 covers 16 residues. CDR3 in amino acids: CASGSPPGDSYNEQFF. In DNA, the CDR3 is TGTGCCAGTGGGAGTCCCCCGGGAGACTCCTACAATGAGCAGTTCTTC.

As regards this clonotype: At one end the junction does not follow the germline gene, possibly because of a read error. The V gene is TRBV20-1, the J gene TRBJ2-7, with D unresolved. Per the germline V gene, CDR1 is DFQATT and CDR2 is SNEGSKA (reference sequence). This CDR3 spans 14 amino acids. The CDR3 bases are TGCGGTGCTAGAGATCCAACCTTTCACTACGAGCAGTACTTT. Residues: CGARDPTFHYEQYF.

This chain joins TRBV5-1 and TRBJ1-1, with D perhaps TRBD1 (6 bases). V lost 4 bases and J lost 2, with 12 bases in between. CDR1 and CDR2 (germline): SGHRS, YFSETQ. There are 14 residues in the CDR3. In DNA form, the CDR3 reads TGCGCCAGCAGCCTCGACAGGTTTAACACTGAAGCTTTCTTT. This sequence encodes CASSLDRFNTEAFF.

On this clonotype itself: An end of the junction does not agree with germline; a read error may underlie this. The rearrangement joins TRBV18 to TRBJ2-3; 8 bases line up with TRBD1. CDR1 is KGHSH, CDR2 LQKENI, per germline. The CDR3 totals 16 residues. The CDR3 protein is CAGSPNKGQGTDTQYF. The CDR3 bases are TGTGCCGGCTCACCGAACAAAGGACAGGGAACAGATACGCAGTATTTT.

This clonotype was observed many times. The genes are TRBV7-9 and TRBJ2-7; 10 nucleotides line up with TRBD2. The CDR3 is 17 residues long. V lost 2 bases, J lost 1 base, and 8 bases stayed unmatched. Germline assignment: CDR1 SEHNR and CDR2 FQNEAQ (reference sequence). The CDR3 nucleotides are TGTGCCAGCAGCTTACCACTCCTAGCGGGAGTATCCTACGAGCAGTACTTC. Translated, it gives CASSLPLLAGVSYEQYF.

The table lists this clonotype with a few counts. The chain uses TRBV21-1 and TRBJ2-7. TRBV21-1 is listed as a pseudogene. There are 15 residues in the CDR3. In DNA, the CDR3 is TGTGCCAGCAGCAAAGACAACATCTTAACCTACGAGCAGTACTTC. Protein: CASSKDNILTYEQYF.

The chain carries TRBV5-1 and TRBJ2-2, with 9 bases aligning to TRBD2. This CDR3 is built from 18 residues. Germline lookup yields CDR1 SGHRS and CDR2 YFSETQ. J was trimmed by 3 bases and V by 3 bases; bases with no gene match: 12. CDR3 bases: TGCGCCAGCAGCTCACACCTTGTGGTAGCGGGGGACACCGGGGAGCTGTTTTTT. Its protein product is CASSSHLVVAGDTGELFF.

The chain joins TRBV11-2 to TRBJ1-4; a possible D gene is TRBD1 (5 bases). Germline CDR1 reads SGHAT; CDR2 reads FQNNGV. This CDR3 has 15 amino acids. V was clipped by 2 bases and J by 4 bases, with 11 bases between them. The CDR3: CASSLSRQGNEKLFF. CDR3 nucleotides: TGTGCCAGCAGCTTATCTAGGCAGGGTAATGAAAAACTGTTTTTT.

The chain is built from TRBV21-1 and TRBJ1-5; the D segment call TRBD1 is taken from the table without a DNA check. TRBV21-1 has pseudogene status. The CDR3 is 14 residues long. CDR3 DNA: TGTGCCAGCAGCAAATTGCCCCCTAAGGGGGGCCAGCATTTT. This codes for CASSKLPPKGGQHF.

A remark on this clonotype: A read error may account for a junction end that differs from germline. V gene TRBV4-3 combines with J gene TRBJ2-7; D is unclear. The CDR3 is made up of 15 amino acids. Germline loops: CDR1 LGHNA, CDR2 YSLEER. Written as DNA, the CDR3 is TGCGCCAGCAGCCAAGATTTTCCCGGTGCCTACGAGCGGTACTTC. Protein sequence: CASSQDFPGAYERYF.

The rearrangement joins TRBV12-3 or TRBV12-4 to TRBJ2-5; possible D gene TRBD1, 6 bases. The V end lost 5 bases, the J end lost 1 base, and 11 bases lay between the germline ends. The length of the CDR3 is 14 residues. In DNA, the CDR3 is TGTGCCAGCAGTGAGCGACAGGTCCAAGAGACCCAGTACTTC. Protein product: CASSERQVQETQYF.

This clonotype was observed a few times. The rearrangement joins TRBV6-5 to TRBJ2-3; D could derive from TRBD1 or TRBD2 (5 bases each). Germline V lookup: CDR1 MNHEY, CDR2 SVGAGI. This CDR3 contains 17 residues. V was trimmed by 3 bases and J by 2 bases, leaving 18 bases between them. The chain's CDR3 is CASSYSEGNVDTDTQYF. CDR3 DNA sequence: TGTGCCAGCAGTTATTCCGAGGGGAATGTTGACACAGATACGCAGTATTTT.

CDR3 bases: TGTGCCATCTCTCCAGGGGCCTCTAACTATGGCTACACCTTC. Its translation: CAISPGASNYGYTF. The rearrangement uses TRBV2 and TRBJ1-2; weak D call: TRBD1 (6 bases). Trimming shortened V by 10 bases and J by 0 bases, and 15 bases separated the two germline ends. Per the germline V gene, CDR1 is SNHLY and CDR2 is FYNNEI. The CDR3 covers 14 residues.

This sequence joins TRBV25-1 and TRBJ1-1, with 8 bases that match TRBD1. The CDR3 is 15 amino acids. The germline CDR1 and CDR2 sequences are MGHDK and SYGVNS. Unmatched junction bases numbered 10, after V lost 5 bases and J lost 5 bases. The DNA for the CDR3 is TGTGCCAGCAGTAAAGGACAGGGATGGGGGACTGAAGCTTTCTTT. This sequence encodes CASSKGQGWGTEAFF.

This clonotype was counted between two and nine times. V is TRBV4-1 and J is TRBJ1-1; D gene unclear. The V gene's germline CDR1 is MGHRA and CDR2 YSYEKL. There are 14 residues in the CDR3. The V end was cut by 0 bases, the J end by 4 bases, with 9 bases between. The CDR3 nucleotides read TGCGCCAGCAGCCAAGATGATGGGATCACTGAAGCTTTCTTT. This translates into CASSQDDGITEAFF.

The rearrangement links TRBV27 to TRBJ1-5; D gene ambiguous. This CDR3 is 14 amino acids long. Deletions cut 3 bases from V and 3 bases from J, with 9 bases between. Germline V gives CDR1 MNHEY, CDR2 SMNVEV (reference sequence). The CDR3 coding sequence is TGTGCCAGCAGTTTTAGGCGTTACAATCAGCCCCAGCATTTT. It yields the protein CASSFRRYNQPQHF.

The rearrangement uses TRBV10-3 and TRBJ1-2; no clear D gene. Germline loops: CDR1 ENHRY, CDR2 SYGVKD. There are 14 residues in the CDR3. Trimming left V 1 base short and J 5 bases short, with 11 bases between. This CDR3 reads CAISEFSTEYGYTF. CDR3 coding DNA: TGTGCCATCAGTGAGTTTTCTACAGAGTATGGCTACACCTTC.

The gene calls are TRBV2 and TRBJ1-3, with TRBD1 matching 7 bases. Germline V gene data show CDR1 as SNHLY and CDR2 as FYNNEI. The V and J ends lost 0 bases and 14 bases, in that order; junction bases with no gene match: 13. The length of the CDR3 is 15 residues. The CDR3: CASSEASPVGTVLYF. CDR3 DNA sequence: TGTGCCAGCAGTGAAGCGAGTCCGGTTGGGACAGTTTTATATTTT.

This clonotype was counted once. The chain employs TRBV9 and TRBJ2-5; 10 bases fit TRBD2. The CDR3 is made up of 16 amino acids. CDR1 and CDR2 (germline): SGDLS, YYNGEE. The ends lost 0 bases at V and 11 bases at J; junction bases unmatched: 13. The DNA for the CDR3 is TGTGCCAGCAGCGTAGAAACTAGCGGGGTCCACAATGAGCAGTACTTC. Translation: CASSVETSGVHNEQYF.

The chain combines TRBV27 with TRBJ2-3; possible D gene TRBD1, 5 bases. Trimming took 8 bases from V and 4 from J, leaving 16 bases between them. From germline, CDR1 is MNHEY and CDR2 SMNVEV (reference sequence). The CDR3 runs to 14 residues. CDR3 region: CASADGQGADTQYF. DNA for the CDR3: TGTGCCAGCGCGGATGGGCAAGGGGCAGATACGCAGTATTTT.

The chain carries TRBV10-3 and TRBJ2-5; 10 bases fit TRBD2. The CDR3 spans 16 residues. The germline V gene encodes CDR1 ENHRY and CDR2 SYGVKD. The V and J ends lost 3 bases and 2 bases, in that order; junction bases with no gene match: 6. The CDR3 nucleotides read TGTGCCATCAGTGATGGGCTAGCGGGGGTACAAGAGACCCAGTACTTC. Its protein product is CAISDGLAGVQETQYF.

The CDR3 region has the DNA TGCGCCACCGAAATCGGGACAGGGAGGTCCCAAGAGACCCAGTACTTC. It specifies CATEIGTGRSQETQYF. The J gene is TRBJ2-5, the V gene TRBV10-2; 9 nucleotides match TRBD1. Per the germline V gene, CDR1 is WSHSY and CDR2 is SAAADI. Unmatched junction bases numbered 13, after V lost 10 bases and J lost 1 base. The CDR3 extends over 16 amino acids.

As to this clonotype: The junction departs from the called germline gene at one end, perhaps through a read error. V usage is TRBV27 and J usage is TRBJ2-4, with D unclear. The J call may be in error: the DNA end matches TRBJ2-7 better. Looked up from germline, CDR1 is MNHEY and CDR2 is SMNVEV (reference sequence). This CDR3 has 13 residues. The DNA for the CDR3 is TGTGCCAACAGTTTCCAGGCTTCCTACGAGCAGTACTTC. This gives the protein CANSFQASYEQYF.

V is TRBV20-1 and J is TRBJ2-3; 10 nucleotides agree with TRBD2. Germline values: CDR1 DFQATT, CDR2 SNEGSKA (reference sequence). V shed 1 base and J 0 bases; nucleotides not matched to a gene: 7. CDR3 length: 17 residues. The chain's CDR3 is CSARGTSGYASTDTQYF. CDR3 coding DNA: TGCAGTGCTAGAGGGACTAGCGGCTACGCTAGCACAGATACGCAGTATTTT.

V is TRBV5-1 and J is TRBJ2-7; D remains unclear. The ends were cut back, 4 bases at V and 7 bases at J, with 15 bases in the middle. The CDR3 extends over 13 amino acids. Germline CDR1 reads SGHRS; CDR2 reads YFSETQ. The CDR3 coding sequence is TGCGCCAGCAGCGTGGGCCGGGTGGATGAGCAGTACTTC. Its translation: CASSVGRVDEQYF.

V usage is TRBV20-1 and J usage is TRBJ2-7; 8 bases line up with TRBD2. The CDR3 consists of 15 residues. Germline loops: CDR1 DFQATT, CDR2 SNEGSKA (reference sequence). Losses at the gene ends were 6 bases for V and 0 bases for J; bases not matched to a gene: 10. This CDR3 reads CSARRGGGNSYEQYF. The CDR3 nucleotides read TGCAGTGCGCGGAGGGGCGGGGGGAACTCCTACGAGCAGTACTTC.

The chain recombines TRBV10-3 with TRBJ2-7; tentative D call: TRBD1 (6 bases). Looked up from germline, CDR1 is ENHRY and CDR2 is SYGVKD. This CDR3 has 17 residues. Trimming took off 2 bases at V and 5 bases at J, with 22 bases between the two ends. In nucleotides, the CDR3 is TGTGCCATCAGTGAGCCCCCGAGGGCAGGGGAAGAGAACGAGCAGTACTTC. Translated: CAISEPPRAGEENEQYF.

The gene calls are TRBV4-2 and TRBJ2-6; D is unresolved. V lost 5 bases and J lost 10, with 9 bases in between. CDR1 is LGHNA and CDR2 is YNFKEQ in the germline V gene. The length of the CDR3 is 12 residues. This chain's CDR3 is CASSSTVNVLTF. In DNA, the CDR3 is TGTGCCAGCAGCTCCACAGTGAACGTCCTGACTTTC.